This TCR beta chain was captured by sequencing in a study of patients and donors after allogeneic stem cell transplantation. CDR1 is SEHNR, CDR2 FQNEAQ, per germline (reference sequence). The V gene end was trimmed by 3 bases and the J gene end by 5 bases; junction bases not matched to a gene: 12. This CDR3 comprises 16 residues. TCRdb ran MiXCR on the RT-PCR reads and lists one entry per CDR3 protein. Of hundreds of thousands of distinct CDR3 sequences in the sample, roughly 16% were seen once. This sequence originates from a human donor who was either an allogeneic HSCT recipient or a stem cell or donor lymphocyte infusion donor (not recorded which). It is not recorded whose cells these are; they may come from a transplant donor. This chain connects TRBV7-9 to TRBJ2-5; 7 bases fit TRBD2. The sequencing input was blood, either unsorted or a sorted T cell fraction (not recorded which). The CDR3 is CASSFQVKRGWETQYF. The CDR3 nucleotides are TGTGCCAGCAGCTTTCAGGTGAAGCGGGGCTGGGAGACCCAGTACTTC.